The 30 T cell receptor beta chains listed next were all sequenced from one sample in a study of T-cell memory formation after mild COVID-19. One entry per CDR3 protein, called by TCRdb with MiXCR from the 5' RACE reads. The sample has 300,000 to 400,000 distinct CDR3 sequences; 10% to 15% are singletons. The specimen sequenced was PBMCs or a T cell subset sorted from them (not recorded which). The receptors were sampled from a man between 18 and 29 years old who had mild COVID-19 (a few samples of this study predate the infection). Cell type and time point are not known.

In its sample, this clonotype was seen a few times. The chain recombines TRBV7-9 with TRBJ2-1; 7 positions match TRBD1. The J segment lost 12 bases and the V segment lost 1 base, leaving 3 bases of the junction unmatched. The CDR3 sequence is 12 residues long. CDR1 SEHNR and CDR2 FQNEAQ come from the germline V gene (reference sequence). The CDR3 DNA sequence: TGTGCCAGCAGCTTAGGGACAGGAGGGCAGTTCTTC. Its protein is CASSLGTGGQFF.

The genes are TRBV11-2 and TRBJ2-7, with D tentatively TRBD1 (6 bases). This CDR3 is 13 amino acids long. CDR1 is SGHAT, CDR2 FQNNGV, per germline. V shed 3 bases and J shed 6 bases, with 12 bases lying between them. CDR3 protein: CASSFTGTGEQYV. As DNA, the CDR3 is TGTGCCAGCAGCTTTACAGGGACGGGCGAGCAGTACGTC.

The V gene is TRBV7-9, the J gene TRBJ2-1; 9 positions match TRBD2. The CDR3 covers 15 residues. CDR1 is SEHNR, CDR2 FQNEAQ, per germline (reference sequence). The V segment lost 5 bases and the J segment 5 bases; nucleotides outside the gene matches: 7. CDR3: CASSEPSGEDNEQFF. The CDR3 bases are TGTGCCAGCAGCGAGCCTAGCGGGGAGGACAATGAGCAGTTCTTC. Full variable domain (remainder filled in from reference TRBV7-9 and TRBJ2-1): DTGVSQNPRHKITKRGQNVTFRCDPISEHNRLYWYRQTLGQGPEFLTYFQNEAQLEKSRLLSDRFSAERPKGSFSTLEIQRTEQGDSAMYLCASSEPSGEDNEQFFGPGTRLTVL.

The rearrangement uses TRBV29-1 and TRBJ2-7, with 7 bases aligning to TRBD1. V dropped 7 bases and J dropped 3; count of bases not matched to a gene: 21. Germline assignment: CDR1 SQVTM and CDR2 ANQGSEA. The CDR3 totals 17 residues. The CDR3 here is CSAVKGTARLPCYEQYF. CDR3 nucleotides: TGCAGCGCCGTAAAAGGGACAGCGAGATTGCCGTGCTACGAGCAGTACTTC.

There are a few counts of this clonotype. The V and J genes are TRBV5-6 and TRBJ1-2, with D unclear. V shed 2 bases and J shed 8 bases, with 10 bases lying between them. Germline loops: CDR1 SGHDT, CDR2 YYEEEE. The CDR3 spans 12 residues. The CDR3 reads CASSFDGRGYTF. Here the CDR3 DNA reads TGTGCCAGCAGCTTCGACGGCCGAGGCTACACCTTC.

This chain joins TRBV6-2 or TRBV6-3 and TRBJ2-2; the match to TRBD2 covers 12 bases. The germline V gene encodes CDR1 MNHEY and CDR2 SVGEGT. The length of the CDR3 is 15 residues. Losses at the gene ends were 7 bases for V and 4 bases for J; bases not matched to a gene: 4. The CDR3 coding sequence is TGTGCCAGCACTCCACTAGCGGGGGGCACCGGGGAGCTGTTTTTT. This codes for CASTPLAGGTGELFF.

V is TRBV5-6 and J is TRBJ2-7; the D gene could be TRBD1 or TRBD2 (5 bases each). The germline V and J ends were trimmed by 7 bases and 3 bases, with 14 bases remaining between them. Per germline, CDR1 SGHDT and CDR2 YYEEEE. This CDR3 region has 13 residues. The CDR3 loop reads CASFGQGDYEQYV. DNA of the CDR3: TGTGCCAGCTTCGGGCAGGGAGACTACGAGCAGTACGTC.

This clonotype was detected only a few times. The chain couples TRBV9 to TRBJ2-3; 7 bases are shared with TRBD1. The germline V gene has CDR1 SGDLS and CDR2 YYNGEE. This CDR3 contains 16 residues. With 0 bases clipped from V and 1 base from J, the junction kept 5 bases outside the gene matches. CDR3 residues: CASSVGSGTGTDTQYF. CDR3 nucleotide sequence: TGTGCCAGCAGCGTAGGATCCGGGACAGGCACAGATACGCAGTATTTT.

This clonotype occurred a few times. The V and J genes are TRBV5-1 and TRBJ2-3, with 8 bases fitting TRBD2. This CDR3 has 14 amino acids. CDR1 and CDR2 from the germline V gene are SGHRS and YFSETQ. Trimming cost V 4 bases and J 5 bases; bases outside gene matches: 6. In DNA form, the CDR3 reads TGCGCCAGCAGCCCGGGGACTAGTCAAGATACGCAGTATTTT. Amino acids: CASSPGTSQDTQYF.

Only a few counts were recorded for this clonotype. The chain employs TRBV2 and TRBJ2-5, with D possibly TRBD1 on 5 matching bases. The CDR3 is made up of 15 amino acids. V dropped 0 bases and J dropped 4 bases, with 12 bases sitting between them. Germline lookup yields CDR1 SNHLY and CDR2 FYNNEI. The chain's CDR3 is CASSEAQGRRETQYF. CDR3 coding DNA: TGTGCCAGCAGTGAAGCCCAGGGAAGACGAGAGACCCAGTACTTC.

This clonotype has only a few counts. The chain couples TRBV9 to TRBJ1-2, with a weak D call TRBD1 (6 bases). V was trimmed by 3 bases and J by 2 bases, leaving 17 bases between them. This CDR3 has 16 amino acids. From germline, CDR1 is SGDLS and CDR2 YYNGEE. CDR3 DNA sequence: TGTGCCAGCAGCGCAGGGGTGGGGCAGATAAACTATGGCTACACCTTC. Residues: CASSAGVGQINYGYTF. Based on the CDR3 plus reference TRBV9 and TRBJ1-2, the full variable domain is DSGVTQTPKHLITATGQRVTLRCSPRSGDLSVYWYQQSLDQGLQFLIQYYNGEERAKGNILERFSAQQFPDLHSELNLSSLELGDSALYFCASSAGVGQINYGYTFGSGTRLTVV.

The chain has TRBV2 and TRBJ1-2; maybe TRBD1 (6 bases). V was pared by 5 bases and J by 7 bases, with 17 bases between. This CDR3 is 14 amino acids long. Looked up from germline, CDR1 is SNHLY and CDR2 is FYNNEI. CDR3: CASSIDRSGGGYTF. DNA of the CDR3: TGTGCCAGCAGTATCGACAGGTCCGGGGGTGGCTACACCTTC.

This clonotype has more than one count but fewer than ten. This rearrangement joins TRBV7-8 to TRBJ2-3; 9 nucleotides line up with TRBD2. Germline V lookup: CDR1 SGHVS, CDR2 FQNEAQ. This CDR3 is 18 amino acids long. V lost 5 bases to trimming and J lost 1 base; unmatched junction nucleotides: 13. DNA of the CDR3: TGTGCCAGCAGCGCGAGGCCTCTAGCGGGGTTTGGCACAGATACGCAGTATTTT. Protein sequence: CASSARPLAGFGTDTQYF. The variable domain in full, with the rest retrieved from reference TRBV7-8 and TRBJ2-3, is GAGVSQSPRYKVAKRGQDVALRCDPISGHVSLFWYQQALGQGPEFLTYFQNEAQLDKSGLPSDRFFAERPEGSVSTLKIQRTQQEDSAVYLCASSARPLAGFGTDTQYFGPGTRLTVL.

The V call is TRBV5-1, the J call TRBJ2-1; D unclear. This CDR3 contains 15 residues. The germline gives CDR1 SGHRS, CDR2 YFSETQ. V shed 2 bases and J shed 4 bases, with 13 bases lying between them. The CDR3 reads CASSFLADAYNEQFF. In DNA form, the CDR3 reads TGCGCCAGCAGCTTTTTGGCGGATGCGTACAATGAGCAGTTCTTC.

The V gene is TRBV9, the J gene TRBJ2-7; 8 positions agree with TRBD2. Trimming took 0 bases from V and 3 from J; bases not matched to a gene: 2. The germline V gene encodes CDR1 SGDLS and CDR2 YYNGEE. There are 14 residues in the CDR3. CDR3 DNA sequence: TGTGCCAGCAGCGTAGCGGGGGGGGACTACGAGCAGTACGTC. As protein: CASSVAGGDYEQYV.

J is TRBJ2-3 and V is TRBV4-3; D not resolved. Germline CDR1 and CDR2: LGHNA and YSLEER. Between the trimmed V and J ends, which lost 6 bases and 3 bases, there was a span of 13 bases. The CDR3 loop spans 14 amino acids. Here the CDR3 DNA reads TGCGCCAGCAGTCTAGTTTTCGGGACAGATACGCAGTATTTT. It yields the protein CASSLVFGTDTQYF.

About this clonotype: One junction end does not reproduce the germline sequence, and a read error may be involved. The V gene is TRBV4-1, the J gene TRBJ1-2; unclear D gene. There are 12 residues in the CDR3. Germline V gene sequence: CDR1 MGHRA, CDR2 YSYEKL. The CDR3 spells CACSQDGRSYTF. In DNA form, the CDR3 reads TGCGCCTGCAGCCAAGATGGCAGGAGCTACACCTTC.

In this sample, this clonotype turned up a few times. The chain carries TRBV3-1 and TRBJ2-1; the match to TRBD1 covers 7 bases. Germline trimming cut 0 bases from V and 13 bases from J; bases unmatched to any gene: 9. CDR1 and CDR2 (germline): LGHDT, YNNKEL (reference sequence). There are 14 residues in the CDR3. The CDR3 loop reads CASSQEGDRRGQFF. The CDR3 DNA reads TGTGCCAGCAGCCAAGAAGGGGACAGACGAGGCCAGTTCTTC.

This clonotype was seen a few times. The genes are TRBV28 and TRBJ1-2, with 8 bases matching TRBD1. V lost 9 bases to trimming and J lost 8 bases; unmatched junction nucleotides: 23. Germline V lookup: CDR1 MDHEN, CDR2 SYDVKM. This CDR3 is 17 amino acids long. The CDR3 sequence is CASAKPGTGGPLGGYTF. CDR3 in DNA: TGTGCCAGTGCTAAGCCCGGGACAGGCGGCCCCCTAGGGGGCTACACCTTC.

This clonotype has at least ten counts. This chain joins TRBV25-1 and TRBJ1-5, with no clear D. V lost 5 bases to trimming and J lost 0 bases, with 8 bases between them. The CDR3 totals 14 residues. Germline CDR1 MGHDK, CDR2 SYGVNS. The CDR3 DNA reads TGTGCCAGCAGTCAGACGGATAGCAATCAGCCCCAGCATTTT. It specifies CASSQTDSNQPQHF.

Ten or more counts support this clonotype. This chain uses TRBV7-2 with TRBJ2-3; D is unresolved. The germline gives CDR1 SGHTA, CDR2 FQGNSA. The V end was cut by 3 bases, the J end by 3 bases, with 10 bases between. CDR3 length: 14 amino acids. CDR3 sequence reads: CASSLERHTDTQYF. CDR3 nucleotides: TGTGCCAGCAGCTTGGAGCGTCATACAGATACGCAGTATTTT. Full variable domain (remainder filled in from reference TRBV7-2 and TRBJ2-3): GAGVSQSPSNKVTEKGKDVELRCDPISGHTALYWYRQSLGQGLEFLIYFQGNSAPDKSGLPSDRFSAERTGGSVSTLTIQRTQQEDSAVYLCASSLERHTDTQYFGPGTRLTVL.

V usage is TRBV7-3 and J usage is TRBJ2-1, with D perhaps matching TRBD1 (6 bases). CDR3 length equals 18 residues. Germline V CDR1 and CDR2: SGHTA, FQGTGA. Trimming stripped 4 bases from V and 7 bases from J, with 26 bases between. CDR3 region: CASSWKGWGQGYKNEQFF. For the CDR3, the DNA is TGTGCCAGCAGCTGGAAGGGTTGGGGGCAGGGGTACAAGAATGAGCAGTTCTTC.

This clonotype was counted between two and nine times. The chain combines TRBV5-1 with TRBJ2-5; 13 nucleotides line up with TRBD2. The CDR3 totals 18 residues. The germline CDR1 and CDR2 sequences are SGHRS and YFSETQ. V was pared by 4 bases and J by 0 bases, with 9 bases of the junction left unmatched. The CDR3 DNA sequence: TGCGCCAGCAGCCGCGGGACTAGCGGGGACGTGTACCAAGAGACCCAGTACTTC. Amino acids: CASSRGTSGDVYQETQYF.

This clonotype was observed a handful of times. The CDR3 reads CASSRLASSYNEQFF. CDR3 nucleotide sequence: TGCGCCAGCTCGAGACTAGCCAGCTCCTACAATGAGCAGTTCTTC. This chain links TRBV4-3 with TRBJ2-1; 7 bases agree with TRBD2. Germline V CDR1 and CDR2: LGHNA, YSLEER. The CDR3 spans 15 residues. V lost 8 bases, J lost 0 bases, and 7 bases stayed unmatched.

This sequence joins TRBV7-9 and TRBJ1-5; 7 bases agree with TRBD1. The CDR3 is made up of 13 amino acids. V was clipped by 4 bases and J by 6 bases; unmatched bases: 3. Germline CDR1 SEHNR, CDR2 FQNEAQ (reference sequence). CDR3 DNA sequence: TGTGCCAGCAGCTACGACAGGGTTCAGCCCCAGCATTTT. Translated: CASSYDRVQPQHF.

This clonotype was counted only a few times. This sequence joins TRBV12-3 or TRBV12-4 and TRBJ2-1, with 8 nucleotides matching TRBD2. Losses at the gene ends were 8 bases for V and 9 bases for J; bases not matched to a gene: 12. The CDR3 spans 14 residues. For the CDR3, the DNA is TGTGCCAGCGGGGAGGCGGGGGGATCGGTTGAGCAGTTCTTC. It translates to CASGEAGGSVEQFF.

The chain couples TRBV12-3 or TRBV12-4 to TRBJ2-7; TRBD1 matches 8 bases. Germline trimming cut 5 bases from V and 7 bases from J; bases unmatched to any gene: 7. The CDR3 has 13 amino acids. The CDR3 coding sequence is TGTGCCAGCAGTCCCGGACAGGGATGGGAGCAGTACTTC. Residues: CASSPGQGWEQYF.

The rearrangement links TRBV6-1 to TRBJ1-4; D not certain. The germline V gene has CDR1 MNHNS and CDR2 SASEGT. The V and J ends lost 6 bases and 4 bases respectively, with 15 bases between them. The CDR3 length is 15 residues. This CDR3 reads CASRNPQPFNEKLFF. DNA of the CDR3: TGTGCCAGCAGAAACCCACAACCTTTTAATGAAAAACTGTTTTTT.

This sequence joins TRBV9 and TRBJ1-1; D uncertain. Germline V gene lookup returns CDR1 SGDLS and CDR2 YYNGEE. The V gene lost 0 bases and the J gene lost 4 bases, with 7 bases spanning the gap. The CDR3 length is 13 residues. The CDR3, as DNA: TGTGCCAGCAGCGTAGGGGCCCCCACTGAAGCTTTCTTT. This codes for CASSVGAPTEAFF.

J is TRBJ2-3 and V is TRBV5-1; no definite D call. The V gene lost 0 bases and the J gene lost 2 bases, with 10 bases spanning the gap. This CDR3 contains 15 residues. Germline loops: CDR1 SGHRS, CDR2 YFSETQ. The CDR3 protein is CASSLDPIITDTQYF. The CDR3 nucleotides are TGCGCCAGCAGCTTGGACCCTATTATCACAGATACGCAGTATTTT.